These T cell receptor beta chains were read from a single sample in a study of PD-1 blockade in classical Hodgkin lymphoma. Only in-frame clones appear in the TCRdb table, and some are missing; sequencing was by immunoSEQ multiplex PCR. The data show about 24,000 clones, with about 81% seen just once and approximately 6.2% held by the top ten. This specimen consisted of peripheral blood mononuclear cells (PBMCs), obtained before the fourth cycle of nivolumab. These receptors were collected from a human donor with classical Hodgkin lymphoma. Both conserved end residues are part of each CDR3. The order of the fields is J gene, D gene, V gene, clone size, CDR3 DNA, CDR3 protein. The D gene is left open where the match is weak. Some rows have no size entry. The others give once, few or many, or a class for an expanded clone.

TRBJ2-1 TRBD2 TRBV7-9 . TGTGCCAGCAGCTTAGGACCGGGACTAGCGGGAAATGAGCAGTTCTTC CASSLGPGLAGNEQFF
TRBJ1-3 . TRBV28 . TGTGCCAGCAGTTTATTAGGCCAGGGAAGCTCTGGAAACACCATATATTTT CASSLLGQGSSGNTIYF
TRBJ2-6 . TRBV7-8 once TGTGCCAGCATCAAAGGAACATCGTCTGGGGCCAACGTCCTGACTTTC CASIKGTSSGANVLTF
TRBJ2-7 TRBD2 TRBV7-3 . TGTGCCAGCAGTTTGTCTAGCGGGAGCACCTACGAGCAGTACTTC CASSLSSGSTYEQYF
TRBJ2-2 TRBD2 TRBV11-2 . TGTGCCAGCAGCTTCAGAGGTCTTAGCGGGGGTCGAGACACCGGGGAGCTGTTTTTT CASSFRGLSGGRDTGELFF
TRBJ1-1 . TRBV11-3 . TGTGCCAGCAGGGGACTGAACACTGAAGCTTTCTTT CASRGLNTEAFF
TRBJ1-1 TRBD1 TRBV2 . TGTGCCAGCAGAGATGGGACAGGGGAAGCTTTCTTT CASRDGTGEAFF
TRBJ1-1 . TRBV20-1 . TGCAGTGCTAGTGGGGGGGTTGCTTTCTTT CSASGGVAFF
TRBJ2-3 TRBD2 TRBV5-1 . TGCGCCAGCAGCTCCGGGACTAGCAGCGCAGATACGCAGTATTTT CASSSGTSSADTQYF
TRBJ2-5 TRBD1 TRBV15 . TGTGCCACCAGCAGAGATAAGGACAGGCTCCAAGAGACCCAGTACTTC CATSRDKDRLQETQYF
TRBJ2-3 . TRBV5-1 . TGCGCCAGCAGCTTGGTGGGGGCTAGCGGATTCACAGATACGCAGTATTTT CASSLVGASGFTDTQYF
TRBJ1-1 . TRBV25-1 . TGTGCCACCCGACCGGGACAAAGTTTTCAAGCTTTCTTT CATRPGQSFQAFF
TRBJ2-5 TRBD2 TRBV7-2 . TGTGCCAGCAGCGTCTTGGCGGGAGGAGAGACCCAGTACTTC CASSVLAGGETQYF
TRBJ2-7 . TRBV10-1 medium-sized TGCGCCAGCAGTCCATTAATCGAGCAGTACTTC CASSPLIEQYF
TRBJ2-6 . TRBV29-1 . TGCAGCGTTGAGGCAGGGACTGGGGCCAACGTCCTGACTTTC CSVEAGTGANVLTF
TRBJ2-1 TRBD2 TRBV19 . TGTGCCAGTAAGGGGACCAGACTAGCGGGGAGCGAGAATGAGCAGTTCTTC CASKGTRLAGSENEQFF
TRBJ2-5 . TRBV30 . TGTGCCCAAAACGCGGGAACTCAAGAGACCCAGTACTTC CAQNAGTQETQYF
TRBJ1-2 . TRBV28 . TGTGCCAGCAGTTTTGACACCTATGGCTACACCTTC CASSFDTYGYTF
TRBJ2-6 . TRBV13 . TGTGCCAGCAGCTACTCCGGGTCCCACTCTGGGGCCAACGTCCTGACTTTC CASSYSGSHSGANVLTF
TRBJ1-1 . TRBV4-1 . TGCGCCAGCAGCCAAGATACGGGGGCGCAAGCTTTCTTT CASSQDTGAQAFF
TRBJ1-2 . TRBV27 once TGTGCCAGCAGTTTTGACAGTAGGGGCGGCTACACCTTC CASSFDSRGGYTF
TRBJ1-3 . TRBV7-9 few TGTGCCAGCAGCTTAGTCGTTGAAAACACCATATATTTT CASSLVVENTIYF
TRBJ2-1 TRBD2 TRBV18 . TGTGCCAGCTCCGCCACAATAGCGGGAGCTAGGGATGAGCAGTTCTTC CASSATIAGARDEQFF
TRBJ1-2 TRBD1 TRBV5-1 . TGCGCCAGCAGCATACCGGGACAGCTTTCTGGCTACACCTTC CASSIPGQLSGYTF
TRBJ2-7 TRBD2 TRBV6-5 . TGTGCCAGCAGTTACTCTGCTAGCGGGAACTACGAGCAGTACTTC CASSYSASGNYEQYF
TRBJ1-3 TRBD1 TRBV4-2 . TGTGCCAGCAGCCTAGGACAGGGGGCTTCTGGAAACACCATATATTTT CASSLGQGASGNTIYF
TRBJ1-6 . TRBV5-4 . TGTGCCAGCAGCTTGGCCTCGGGGCCCCTCCACTTT CASSLASGPLHF
TRBJ2-2 TRBD2 TRBV29-1 . TGCAGCGTTGTAGCGGGGGTTACCGGGGAGCTGTTTTTT CSVVAGVTGELFF
TRBJ2-5 . TRBV5-1 . TGCGCCAGCAGCTTGGAGGGTTTACAAGAGACCCAGTACTTC CASSLEGLQETQYF
TRBJ2-7 TRBD2 TRBV6-1 . TGTGCCAGCAGTGAAGCGCGACTAGCGGGAGGGCCGGGGTACGAGCAGTACTTC CASSEARLAGGPGYEQYF
TRBJ2-1 . TRBV4-3 once TGCGCCAGCAGCCAAGATTGGGGGGAGATTTCATCGTTTGCTAATGAGCAGTTCTTC CASSQDWGEISSFANEQFF
TRBJ2-1 . TRBV2 . TGTGCCAGCGGACGGGTGTCACTGGATGAGCAGTTCTTC CASGRVSLDEQFF
TRBJ2-5 TRBD2 TRBV4-3 . TGCGCCAGCAGCCAAGTAGGGACTAGCGGGAGAGAGACCCAGTACTTC CASSQVGTSGRETQYF
TRBJ2-5 . TRBV18 once TGTGCCAGCTCACCCGAAGAGACCCAGTACTTC CASSPEETQYF
TRBJ2-6 . TRBV5-1 . TGCGCCAGCAGCTTGGGAGGCTCTGGGGCCAACGTCCTGACTTTC CASSLGGSGANVLTF
TRBJ1-2 . TRBV12-2 . TGTGCAAGTCGCTTAGAGGACAGGGGGATGACTAACTATGGCTACACCTTC CASRLEDRGMTNYGYTF
TRBJ1-1 . TRBV6-4 . TGTGCCAGCAGTGACAGGGGCGCTGAAGCTTTCTTT CASSDRGAEAFF
TRBJ2-5 . TRBV28 . TGTGCCAGCAGTTTGGGGGGGACAGTCCAAGAGACCCAGTACTTC CASSLGGTVQETQYF
TRBJ1-6 TRBD1 TRBV11-1 . TGTGCCAGCAGCCATAGACAGGGGGATTCACCCCTCCACTTT CASSHRQGDSPLHF
TRBJ2-1 . TRBV2 . TGTGCCAGCGGACCCGATTACAATGAGCAGTTCTTC CASGPDYNEQFF
TRBJ2-7 . TRBV2 . TGTGCCAGCAGGCTCCTCCTCTACGAGCAGTACTTC CASRLLLYEQYF
TRBJ2-7 . TRBV4-1 medium-sized TGCGCCAGCAGCCAAGAATCGGTCCCATCGCCGTACGAGCAGTACTTC CASSQESVPSPYEQYF
TRBJ1-1 . TRBV5-5 . TGTGCCGGCAGCTTGGCAGTGAACACTGAAGCTTTCTTT CAGSLAVNTEAFF
TRBJ2-7 TRBD1 TRBV4-1 . TGCGCCAGCAGCATCCTTGGACAGGGCTTGTACGAGCAGTACTTC CASSILGQGLYEQYF
TRBJ1-1 TRBD1 TRBV5-1 . TGCGCCAGCAGCTTGGACAGGGGCACTGAAGCTTTCTTT CASSLDRGTEAFF
TRBJ1-1 . TRBV10-3 . TGTGCCATCAGTGAGTCGAGCTTTGGCGACCGCATGAACACTGAAGCTTTCTTT CAISESSFGDRMNTEAFF
TRBJ2-3 TRBD2 TRBV9 few TGTGCCAGCAGCGCTAGCGGGACTAGCACAGATACGCAGTATTTT CASSASGTSTDTQYF
TRBJ2-3 . TRBV23-1 . TGCGCCAGCAGTCGTTTAGGGGCTAGCACAGATACGCAGTATTTT CASSRLGASTDTQYF
TRBJ1-3 . TRBV7-9 . TGTGCCAGCAGCTGGTCTCCCATGGCTGCTGGAAACACCATATATTTT CASSWSPMAAGNTIYF
TRBJ1-2 . TRBV6-6 . TGTGCCAGCACCCCTCAGGGATGGGGTGGCTACACCTTC CASTPQGWGGYTF
TRBJ1-4 . TRBV7-9 . TGTGCCAGCAGCTTACAGGGTCGGGAAAAACTGTTTTTT CASSLQGREKLFF
TRBJ2-3 . TRBV28 . TGTGCCAGCAGTTTAATCAGTCTTAGCAGCACAGATACGCAGTATTTT CASSLISLSSTDTQYF
TRBJ1-2 . TRBV27 . TGTGCCAGCAGTTTATCCCGGACAGACCCCTATGGCTACACCTTC CASSLSRTDPYGYTF
TRBJ2-7 TRBD2 TRBV6-5 once TGTGCCTGCGGGCTAGCGGGAGGTCTCGACGAGCAGTACTTC CACGLAGGLDEQYF
TRBJ2-7 . TRBV11-3 . TGTGCCAGCAGCTTAGTTTCTTGGGGAAACTACGAGCAGTACTTC CASSLVSWGNYEQYF
TRBJ1-1 TRBD1 TRBV2 few TGTGCCAGCAGGCGACAGGGGGGATTAACTGAAGCTTTCTTT CASRRQGGLTEAFF
TRBJ1-5 TRBD1 TRBV19 . TGTGCCAGTGTTGCGGGACAGGGGTATCAGCCCCAGCATTTT CASVAGQGYQPQHF
TRBJ2-5 TRBD1 TRBV2 . TGTGCCAGCCTTAAAGAGGGGGACAGTGGGAAGACCCAGTACTTC CASLKEGDSGKTQYF
TRBJ1-1 . TRBV15 . TGTGCCACCAGCAGAGGATACACTGAAGCTTTCTTT CATSRGYTEAFF